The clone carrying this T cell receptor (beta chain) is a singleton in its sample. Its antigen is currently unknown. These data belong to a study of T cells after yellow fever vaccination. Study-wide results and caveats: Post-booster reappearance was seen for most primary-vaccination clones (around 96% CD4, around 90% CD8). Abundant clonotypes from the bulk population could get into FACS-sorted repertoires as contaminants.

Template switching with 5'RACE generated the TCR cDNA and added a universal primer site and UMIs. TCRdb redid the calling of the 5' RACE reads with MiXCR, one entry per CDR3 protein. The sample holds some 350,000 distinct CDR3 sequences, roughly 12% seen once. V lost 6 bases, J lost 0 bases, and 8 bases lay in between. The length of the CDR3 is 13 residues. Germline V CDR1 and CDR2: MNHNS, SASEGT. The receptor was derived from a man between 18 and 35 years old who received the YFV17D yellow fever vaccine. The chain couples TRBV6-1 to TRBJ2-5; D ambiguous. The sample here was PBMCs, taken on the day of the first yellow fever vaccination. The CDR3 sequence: CASRRYNQETQYF. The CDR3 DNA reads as TGTGCCAGCAGACGATACAACCAAGAGACCCAGTACTTC.